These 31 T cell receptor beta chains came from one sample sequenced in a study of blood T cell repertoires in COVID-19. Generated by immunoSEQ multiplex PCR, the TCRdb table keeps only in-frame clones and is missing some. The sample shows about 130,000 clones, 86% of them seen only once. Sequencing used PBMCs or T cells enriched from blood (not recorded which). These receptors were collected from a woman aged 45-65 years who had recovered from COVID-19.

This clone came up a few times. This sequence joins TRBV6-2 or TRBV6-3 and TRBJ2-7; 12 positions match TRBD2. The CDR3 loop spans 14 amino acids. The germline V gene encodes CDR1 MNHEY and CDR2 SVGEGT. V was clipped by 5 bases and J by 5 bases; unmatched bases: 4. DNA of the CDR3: TGTGCCAGCAGTAAGACTAGCGGGGGCCACGAGCAGTACTTC. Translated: CASSKTSGGHEQYF.

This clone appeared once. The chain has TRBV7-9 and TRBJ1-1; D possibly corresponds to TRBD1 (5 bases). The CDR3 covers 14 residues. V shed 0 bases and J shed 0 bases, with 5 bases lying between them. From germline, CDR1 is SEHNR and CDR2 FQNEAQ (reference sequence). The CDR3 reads CASSLAGLNTEAFF. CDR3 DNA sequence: TGTGCCAGCAGCTTAGCGGGGCTGAACACTGAAGCTTTCTTT.

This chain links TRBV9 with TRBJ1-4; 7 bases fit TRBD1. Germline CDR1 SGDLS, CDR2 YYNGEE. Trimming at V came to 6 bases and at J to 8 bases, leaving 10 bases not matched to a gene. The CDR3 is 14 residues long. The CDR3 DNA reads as TGTGCCAGCAACCAAGCCGGGACAGTGGAAAAACTGTTTTTT. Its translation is CASNQAGTVEKLFF.

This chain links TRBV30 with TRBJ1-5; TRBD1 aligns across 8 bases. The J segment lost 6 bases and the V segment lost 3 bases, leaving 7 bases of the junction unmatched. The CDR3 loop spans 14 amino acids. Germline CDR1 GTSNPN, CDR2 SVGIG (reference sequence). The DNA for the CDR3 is TGTGCCTGGAGCTTAGGACAGGGCAGTCAGCCCCAGCATTTT. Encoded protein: CAWSLGQGSQPQHF.

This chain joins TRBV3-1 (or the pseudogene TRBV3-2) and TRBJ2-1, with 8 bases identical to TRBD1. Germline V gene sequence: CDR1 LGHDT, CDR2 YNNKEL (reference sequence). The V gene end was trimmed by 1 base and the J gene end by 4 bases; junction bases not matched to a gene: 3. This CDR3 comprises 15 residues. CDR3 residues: CASSQGDRRYNEQFF. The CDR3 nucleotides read TGTGCCAGCAGCCAAGGGGACAGGCGATACAATGAGCAGTTCTTC.

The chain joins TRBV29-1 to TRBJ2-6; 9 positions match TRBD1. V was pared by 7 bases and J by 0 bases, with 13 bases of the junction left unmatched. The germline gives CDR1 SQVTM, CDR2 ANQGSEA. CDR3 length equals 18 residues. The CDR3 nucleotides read TGCAGCGCTTCACCTGCGGGACAGGGACTCTCTGGGGCCAACGTCCTGACTTTC. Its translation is CSASPAGQGLSGANVLTF. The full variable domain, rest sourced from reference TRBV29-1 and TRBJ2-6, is SAVISQKPSRDICQRGTSLTIQCQVDSQVTMMFWYRQQPGQSLTLIATANQGSEATYESGFVIDKFPISRPNLTFSTLTVSNMSPEDSSIYLCSASPAGQGLSGANVLTFGAGSRLTVL.

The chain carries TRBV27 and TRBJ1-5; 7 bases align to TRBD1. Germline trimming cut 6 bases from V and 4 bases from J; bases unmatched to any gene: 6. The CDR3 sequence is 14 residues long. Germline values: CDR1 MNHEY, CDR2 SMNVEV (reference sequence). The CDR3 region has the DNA TGTGCCAGCAGCCCGGGACAGAATAATCAGCCCCAGCATTTT. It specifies CASSPGQNNQPQHF.

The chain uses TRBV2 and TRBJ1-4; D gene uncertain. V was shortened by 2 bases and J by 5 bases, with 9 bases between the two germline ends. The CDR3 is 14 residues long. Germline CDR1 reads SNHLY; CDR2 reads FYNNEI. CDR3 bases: TGTGCCAGCAGTGAACAGATACAGAATGAAAAACTGTTTTTT. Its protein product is CASSEQIQNEKLFF.

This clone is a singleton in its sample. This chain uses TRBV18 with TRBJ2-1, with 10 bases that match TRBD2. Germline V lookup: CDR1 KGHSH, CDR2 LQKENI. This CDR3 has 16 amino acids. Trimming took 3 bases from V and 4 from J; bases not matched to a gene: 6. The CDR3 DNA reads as TGTGCCAGCTCACCCACCCTAGCGGGGGTTTACAATGAGCAGTTCTTC. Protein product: CASSPTLAGVYNEQFF.

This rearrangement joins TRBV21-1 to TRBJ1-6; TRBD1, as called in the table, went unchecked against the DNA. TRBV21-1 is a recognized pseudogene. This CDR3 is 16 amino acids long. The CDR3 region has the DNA TGTGCCAGCAGCAAAGCGCTCGGGACAGGGGATTCACCCCTCCACTTT. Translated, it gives CASSKALGTGDSPLHF.

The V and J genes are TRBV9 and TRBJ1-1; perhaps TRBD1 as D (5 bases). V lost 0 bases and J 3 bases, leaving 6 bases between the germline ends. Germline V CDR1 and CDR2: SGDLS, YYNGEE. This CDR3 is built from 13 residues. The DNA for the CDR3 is TGTGCCAGCAGCGTAGGACAGCACACTGAAGCTTTCTTT. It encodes CASSVGQHTEAFF. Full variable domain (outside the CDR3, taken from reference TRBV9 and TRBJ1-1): DSGVTQTPKHLITATGQRVTLRCSPRSGDLSVYWYQQSLDQGLQFLIQYYNGEERAKGNILERFSAQQFPDLHSELNLSSLELGDSALYFCASSVGQHTEAFFGQGTRLTVV.

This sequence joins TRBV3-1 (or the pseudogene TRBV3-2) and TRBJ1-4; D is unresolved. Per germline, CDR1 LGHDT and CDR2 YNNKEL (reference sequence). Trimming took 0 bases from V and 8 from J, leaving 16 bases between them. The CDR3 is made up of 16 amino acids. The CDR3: CASSQDSGYGREKLFF. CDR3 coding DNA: TGTGCCAGCAGCCAAGATAGTGGTTATGGGAGAGAAAAACTGTTTTTT.

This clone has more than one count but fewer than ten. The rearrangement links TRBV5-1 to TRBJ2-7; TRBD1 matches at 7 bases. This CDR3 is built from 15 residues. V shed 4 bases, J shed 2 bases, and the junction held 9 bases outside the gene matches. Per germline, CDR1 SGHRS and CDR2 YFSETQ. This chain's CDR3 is CASSVPGTATYEQYF. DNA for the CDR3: TGCGCCAGCAGCGTTCCCGGGACAGCAACCTACGAGCAGTACTTC.

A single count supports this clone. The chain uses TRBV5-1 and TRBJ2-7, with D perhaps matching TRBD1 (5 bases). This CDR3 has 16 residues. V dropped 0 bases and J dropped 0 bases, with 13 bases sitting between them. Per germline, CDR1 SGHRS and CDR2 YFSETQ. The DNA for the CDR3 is TGCGCCAGCAGCTTGGAAGTCACAGGATACTCCTACGAGCAGTACTTC. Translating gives CASSLEVTGYSYEQYF.

The CDR3 nucleotides are TGTGCCAGCAGCTCCGCCAAGCCGGGACAGTTTAATCAGCCCCAGCATTTT. It translates to CASSSAKPGQFNQPQHF. The rearrangement joins TRBV7-9 to TRBJ1-5, with TRBD1 matching 7 bases. The CDR3 runs to 17 residues. After removal of 4 bases from V and 4 bases from J, the junction contained 13 bases not matched to a gene. The germline V gene has CDR1 SEHNR and CDR2 FQNEAQ (reference sequence). Drawing the rest from reference TRBV7-9 and TRBJ1-5, the complete variable domain is DTGVSQNPRHKITKRGQNVTFRCDPISEHNRLYWYRQTLGQGPEFLTYFQNEAQLEKSRLLSDRFSAERPKGSFSTLEIQRTEQGDSAMYLCASSSAKPGQFNQPQHFGDGTRLSIL.

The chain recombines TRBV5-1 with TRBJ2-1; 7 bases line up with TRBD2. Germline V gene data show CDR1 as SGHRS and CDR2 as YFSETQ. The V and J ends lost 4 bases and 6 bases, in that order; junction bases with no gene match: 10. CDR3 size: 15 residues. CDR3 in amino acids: CASSPREGLSNEQFF. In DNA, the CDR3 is TGCGCCAGCAGCCCCAGGGAGGGATTAAGCAATGAGCAGTTCTTC.

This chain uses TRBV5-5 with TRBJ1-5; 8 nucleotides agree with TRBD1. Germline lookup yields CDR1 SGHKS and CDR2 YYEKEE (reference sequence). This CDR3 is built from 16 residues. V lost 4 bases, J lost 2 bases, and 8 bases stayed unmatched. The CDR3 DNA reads TGTGCCAGCAGCCTGCTGGACAGGGCTGGCAATCAGCCCCAGCATTTT. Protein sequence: CASSLLDRAGNQPQHF.

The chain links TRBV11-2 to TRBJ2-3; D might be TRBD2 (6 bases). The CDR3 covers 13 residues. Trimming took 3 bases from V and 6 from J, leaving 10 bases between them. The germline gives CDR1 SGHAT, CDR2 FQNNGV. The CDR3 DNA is TGTGCCAGCAGCTTTGGAGGGAAGGATACGCAGTATTTT. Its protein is CASSFGGKDTQYF.

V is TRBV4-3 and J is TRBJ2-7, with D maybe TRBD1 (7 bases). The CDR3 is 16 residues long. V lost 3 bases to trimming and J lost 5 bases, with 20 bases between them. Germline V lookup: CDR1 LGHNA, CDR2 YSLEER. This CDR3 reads CASSQIRQGGTHEQYF. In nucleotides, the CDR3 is TGCGCCAGCAGCCAGATTCGCCAGGGGGGAACGCACGAGCAGTACTTC.

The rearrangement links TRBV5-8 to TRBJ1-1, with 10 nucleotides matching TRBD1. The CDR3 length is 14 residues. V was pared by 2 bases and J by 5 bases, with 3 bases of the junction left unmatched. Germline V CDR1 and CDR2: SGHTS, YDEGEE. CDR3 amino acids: CASSLRTGGTEAFF. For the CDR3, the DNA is TGTGCCAGCAGCTTAAGGACAGGGGGGACTGAAGCTTTCTTT.

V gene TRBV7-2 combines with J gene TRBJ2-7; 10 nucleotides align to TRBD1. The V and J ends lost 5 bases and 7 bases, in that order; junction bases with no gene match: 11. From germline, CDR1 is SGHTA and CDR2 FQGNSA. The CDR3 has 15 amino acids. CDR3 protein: CASSISGQGQGEQYF. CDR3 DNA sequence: TGTGCCAGCAGCATCTCGGGACAGGGACAGGGGGAGCAGTACTTC.

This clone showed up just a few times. CDR3 amino acids: CARGQQMNTEAFF. CDR3 sequence (DNA): TGCGCCAGGGGACAGCAAATGAACACTGAAGCTTTCTTT. The J gene is TRBJ1-1, the V gene TRBV10-1; TRBD1 aligns across 7 bases. The germline gives CDR1 WNHNN, CDR2 SYGVQD (reference sequence). J lost 0 bases, V lost 9 bases, and 4 bases had no gene match. This CDR3 has 13 amino acids.

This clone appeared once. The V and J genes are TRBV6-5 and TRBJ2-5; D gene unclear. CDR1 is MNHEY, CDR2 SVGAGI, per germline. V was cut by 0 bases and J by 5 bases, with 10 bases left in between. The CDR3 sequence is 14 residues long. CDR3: CASSYSSAVETQYF. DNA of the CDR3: TGTGCCAGCAGTTACTCGAGCGCCGTGGAGACCCAGTACTTC.

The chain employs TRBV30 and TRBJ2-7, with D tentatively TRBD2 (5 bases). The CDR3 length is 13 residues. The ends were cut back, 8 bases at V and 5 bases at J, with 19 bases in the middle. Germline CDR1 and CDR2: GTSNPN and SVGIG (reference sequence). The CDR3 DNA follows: TGTGCCCTCCGAATACGGGGTGGCAACGAGCAGTACTTC. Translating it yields CALRIRGGNEQYF.

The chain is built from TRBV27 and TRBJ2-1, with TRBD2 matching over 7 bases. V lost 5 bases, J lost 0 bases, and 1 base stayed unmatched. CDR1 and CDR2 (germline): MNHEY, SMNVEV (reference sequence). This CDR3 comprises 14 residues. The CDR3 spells CASSPGGSYNEQFF. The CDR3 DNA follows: TGTGCCAGCAGTCCGGGGGGCTCCTACAATGAGCAGTTCTTC.

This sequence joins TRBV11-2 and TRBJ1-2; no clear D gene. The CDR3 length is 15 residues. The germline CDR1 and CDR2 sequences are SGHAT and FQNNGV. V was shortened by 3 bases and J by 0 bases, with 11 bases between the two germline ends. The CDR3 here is CASSFGLTPNYGYTF. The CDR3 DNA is TGTGCCAGCAGCTTCGGACTGACACCTAACTATGGCTACACCTTC.

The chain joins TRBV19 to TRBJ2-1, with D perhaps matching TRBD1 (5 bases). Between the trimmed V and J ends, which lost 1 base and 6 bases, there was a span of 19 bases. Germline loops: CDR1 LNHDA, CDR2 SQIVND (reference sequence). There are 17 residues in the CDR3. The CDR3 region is CASSIVLRTLLANEQFF. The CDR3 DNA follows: TGTGCCAGTAGTATAGTTCTCCGGACACTTTTAGCCAATGAGCAGTTCTTC.

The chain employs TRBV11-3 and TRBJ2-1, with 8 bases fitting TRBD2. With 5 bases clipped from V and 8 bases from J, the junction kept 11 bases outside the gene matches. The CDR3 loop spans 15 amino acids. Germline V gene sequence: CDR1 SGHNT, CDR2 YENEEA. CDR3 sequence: CASSLAGGGRDEQFF. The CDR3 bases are TGTGCCAGCAGCCTAGCCGGGGGGGGCCGGGATGAGCAGTTCTTC.

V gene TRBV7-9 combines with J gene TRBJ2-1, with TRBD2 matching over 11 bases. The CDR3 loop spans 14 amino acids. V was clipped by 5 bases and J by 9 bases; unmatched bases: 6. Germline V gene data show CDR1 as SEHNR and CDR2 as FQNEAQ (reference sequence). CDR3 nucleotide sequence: TGTGCCAGCAGCGGAACTAGCGGGGGTAGTGAGCAGTTCTTC. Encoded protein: CASSGTSGGSEQFF.

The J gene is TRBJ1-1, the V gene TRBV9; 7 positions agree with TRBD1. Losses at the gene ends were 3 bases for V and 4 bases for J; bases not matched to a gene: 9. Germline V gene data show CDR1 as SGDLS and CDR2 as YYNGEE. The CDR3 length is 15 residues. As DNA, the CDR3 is TGTGCCAGCAGCGCCTACAGGGGAGAGGGCACTGAAGCTTTCTTT. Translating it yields CASSAYRGEGTEAFF.

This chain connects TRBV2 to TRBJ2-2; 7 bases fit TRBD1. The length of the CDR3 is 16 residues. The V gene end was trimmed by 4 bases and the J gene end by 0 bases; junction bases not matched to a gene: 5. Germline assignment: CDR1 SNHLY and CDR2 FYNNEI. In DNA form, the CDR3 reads TGTGCCAGCAGTGCCCACAGGGGCTCGAACACCGGGGAGCTGTTTTTT. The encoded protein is CASSAHRGSNTGELFF. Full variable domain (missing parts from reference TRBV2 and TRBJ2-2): EPEVTQTPSHQVTQMGQEVILRCVPISNHLYFYWYRQILGQKVEFLVSFYNNEISEKSEIFDDQFSVERPDGSNFTLKIRSTKLEDSAMYFCASSAHRGSNTGELFFGEGSRLTVL.